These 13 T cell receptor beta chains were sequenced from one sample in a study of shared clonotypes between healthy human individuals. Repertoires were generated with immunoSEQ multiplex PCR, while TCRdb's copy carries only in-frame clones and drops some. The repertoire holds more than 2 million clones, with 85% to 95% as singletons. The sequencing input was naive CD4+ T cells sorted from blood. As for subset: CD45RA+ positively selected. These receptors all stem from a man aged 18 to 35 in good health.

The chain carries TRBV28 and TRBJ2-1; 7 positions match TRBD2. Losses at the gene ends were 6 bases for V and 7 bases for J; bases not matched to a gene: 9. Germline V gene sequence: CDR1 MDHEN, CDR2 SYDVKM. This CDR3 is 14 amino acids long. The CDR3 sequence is CASRSGGEWNEQFF. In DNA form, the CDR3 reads TGTGCCAGCAGGAGTGGGGGGGAGTGGAATGAGCAGTTCTTC.

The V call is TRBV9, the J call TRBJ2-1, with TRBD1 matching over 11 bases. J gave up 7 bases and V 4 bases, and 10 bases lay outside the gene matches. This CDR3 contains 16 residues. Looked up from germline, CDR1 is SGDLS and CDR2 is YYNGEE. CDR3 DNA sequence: TGTGCCAGCAGCCCGAGGTTCGGGACAGGGGGAAATGAGCAGTTCTTC. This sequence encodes CASSPRFGTGGNEQFF. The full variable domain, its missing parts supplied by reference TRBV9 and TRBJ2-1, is DSGVTQTPKHLITATGQRVTLRCSPRSGDLSVYWYQQSLDQGLQFLIQYYNGEERAKGNILERFSAQQFPDLHSELNLSSLELGDSALYFCASSPRFGTGGNEQFFGPGTRLTVL.

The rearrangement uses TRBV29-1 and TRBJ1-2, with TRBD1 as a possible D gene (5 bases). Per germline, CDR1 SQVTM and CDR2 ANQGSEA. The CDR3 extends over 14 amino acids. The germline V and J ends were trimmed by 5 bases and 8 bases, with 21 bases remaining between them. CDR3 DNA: TGCAGCGTTTTTCCCCCCCTGCAGGGAAGCGGCTACACCTTC. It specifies CSVFPPLQGSGYTF.

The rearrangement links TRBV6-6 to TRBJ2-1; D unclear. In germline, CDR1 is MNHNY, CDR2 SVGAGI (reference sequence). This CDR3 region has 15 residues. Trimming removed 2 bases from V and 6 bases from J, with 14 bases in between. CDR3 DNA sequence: TGTGCCAGCAGTTACGACGGCCCGGGTAGCAATGAGCAGTTCTTC. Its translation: CASSYDGPGSNEQFF.

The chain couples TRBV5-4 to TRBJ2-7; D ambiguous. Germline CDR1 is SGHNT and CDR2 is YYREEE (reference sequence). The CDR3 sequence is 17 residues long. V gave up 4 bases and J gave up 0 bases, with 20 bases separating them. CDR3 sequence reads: CASSPIDLKSDSYEQYF. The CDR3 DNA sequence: TGTGCCAGCAGCCCTATTGATCTAAAGTCCGACTCCTACGAGCAGTACTTC.

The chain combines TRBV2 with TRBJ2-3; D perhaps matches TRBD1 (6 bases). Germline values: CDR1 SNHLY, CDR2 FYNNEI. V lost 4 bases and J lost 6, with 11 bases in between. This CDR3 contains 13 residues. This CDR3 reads CASSGPQGDTQYF. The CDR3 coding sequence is TGTGCCAGCAGTGGGCCTCAGGGGGATACGCAGTATTTT.

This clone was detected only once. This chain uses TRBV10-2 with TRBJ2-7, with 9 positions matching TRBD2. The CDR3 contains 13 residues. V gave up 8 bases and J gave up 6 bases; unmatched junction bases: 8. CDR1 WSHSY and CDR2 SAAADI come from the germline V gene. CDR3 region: CASRSGSLPEQYF. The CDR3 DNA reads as TGCGCCAGCCGTAGCGGGAGTTTGCCCGAGCAGTACTTC.

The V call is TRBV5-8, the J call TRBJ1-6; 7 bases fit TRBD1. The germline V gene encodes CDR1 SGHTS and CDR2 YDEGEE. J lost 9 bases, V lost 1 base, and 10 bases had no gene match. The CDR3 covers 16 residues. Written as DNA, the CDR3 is TGTGCCAGCAGCTTGCTATCCTCCGGGACAGTTTCACCCCTCCACTTT. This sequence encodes CASSLLSSGTVSPLHF.

The DNA for the CDR3 is TGTGCCAGTAGTATTGTAGCGGGGGTAACCTACGAGCAGTACTTC. Amino acids: CASSIVAGVTYEQYF. The V gene is TRBV19, the J gene TRBJ2-7; 9 bases fit TRBD2. This CDR3 is built from 15 residues. CDR1 LNHDA and CDR2 SQIVND come from the germline V gene (reference sequence). V lost 3 bases and J lost 2; bases outside the gene matches: 5.

Here the CDR3 reads CSSVVLQGGPEAFF. CDR3 sequence (DNA): TGCAGCTCGGTTGTATTACAGGGGGGGCCTGAAGCTTTCTTT. This chain joins TRBV29-1 and TRBJ1-1, with 8 bases that match TRBD1. The CDR3 is 14 residues long. Unmatched junction bases numbered 14, after V lost 8 bases and J lost 6 bases. Germline CDR1 SQVTM, CDR2 ANQGSEA.

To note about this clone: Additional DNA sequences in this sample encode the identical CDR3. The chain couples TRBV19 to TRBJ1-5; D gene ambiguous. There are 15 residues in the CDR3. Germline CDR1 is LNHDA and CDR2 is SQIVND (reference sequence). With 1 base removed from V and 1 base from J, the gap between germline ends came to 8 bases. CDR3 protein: CASSIGGGSNQPQHF. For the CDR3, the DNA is TGTGCCAGTAGTATAGGTGGCGGGAGCAATCAGCCCCAGCATTTT. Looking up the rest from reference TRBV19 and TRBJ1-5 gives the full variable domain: DGGITQSPKYLFRKEGQNVTLSCEQNLNHDAMYWYRQDPGQGLRLIYYSQIVNDFQKGDIAEGYSVSREKKESFPLTVTSAQKNPTAFYLCASSIGGGSNQPQHFGDGTRLSIL.

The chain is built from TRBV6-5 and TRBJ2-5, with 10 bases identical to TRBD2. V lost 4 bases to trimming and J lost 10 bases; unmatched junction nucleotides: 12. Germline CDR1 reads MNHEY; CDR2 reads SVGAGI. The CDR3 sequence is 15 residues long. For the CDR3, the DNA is TGTGCCAGCAGTTCCTTAGCGGGGGGACCGCGGGACCAGTACTTC. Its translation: CASSSLAGGPRDQYF.

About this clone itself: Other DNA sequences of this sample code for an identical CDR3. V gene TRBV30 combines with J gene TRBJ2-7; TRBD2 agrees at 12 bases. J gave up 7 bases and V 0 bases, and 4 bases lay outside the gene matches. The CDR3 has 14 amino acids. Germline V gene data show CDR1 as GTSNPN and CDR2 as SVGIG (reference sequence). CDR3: CAWSVRLAGDEQYF. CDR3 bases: TGTGCCTGGAGTGTGAGACTAGCGGGAGATGAGCAGTACTTC.